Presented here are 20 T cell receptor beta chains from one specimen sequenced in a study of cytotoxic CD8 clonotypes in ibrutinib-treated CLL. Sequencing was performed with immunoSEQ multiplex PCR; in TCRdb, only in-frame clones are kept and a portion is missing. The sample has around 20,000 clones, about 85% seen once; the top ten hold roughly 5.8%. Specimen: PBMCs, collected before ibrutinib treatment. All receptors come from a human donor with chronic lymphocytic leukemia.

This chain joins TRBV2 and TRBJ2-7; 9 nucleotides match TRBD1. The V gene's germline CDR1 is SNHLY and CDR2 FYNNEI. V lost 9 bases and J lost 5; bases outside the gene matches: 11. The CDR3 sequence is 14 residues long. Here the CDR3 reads CASDRGFLDDEQYF. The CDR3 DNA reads TGTGCCAGTGACAGGGGGTTTTTAGACGACGAGCAGTACTTC.

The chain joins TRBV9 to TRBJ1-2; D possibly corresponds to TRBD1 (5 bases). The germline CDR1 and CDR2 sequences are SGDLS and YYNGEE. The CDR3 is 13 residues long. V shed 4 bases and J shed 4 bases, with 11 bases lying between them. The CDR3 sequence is CASSPDSFYGYTF. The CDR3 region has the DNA TGTGCCAGCAGCCCCGACAGTTTCTATGGCTACACCTTC.

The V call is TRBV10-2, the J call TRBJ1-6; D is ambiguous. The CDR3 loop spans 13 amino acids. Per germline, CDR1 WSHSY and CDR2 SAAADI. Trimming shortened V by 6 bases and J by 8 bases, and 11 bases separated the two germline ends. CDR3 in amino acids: CASRRETYSPLHF. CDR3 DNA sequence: TGCGCCAGCAGGAGGGAAACGTATTCACCCCTCCACTTT.

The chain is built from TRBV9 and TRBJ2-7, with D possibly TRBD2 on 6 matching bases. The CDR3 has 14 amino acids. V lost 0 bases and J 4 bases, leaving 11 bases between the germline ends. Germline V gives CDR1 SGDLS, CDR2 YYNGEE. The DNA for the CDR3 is TGTGCCAGCAGCGTAGCGGGACGGGGGTACGAGCAGTACTTC. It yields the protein CASSVAGRGYEQYF.

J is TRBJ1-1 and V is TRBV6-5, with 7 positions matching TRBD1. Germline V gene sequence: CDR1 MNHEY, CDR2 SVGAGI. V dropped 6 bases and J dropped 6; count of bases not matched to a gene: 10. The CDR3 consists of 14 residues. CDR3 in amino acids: CASSLDRVHAEAFF. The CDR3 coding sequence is TGTGCCAGCAGCCTTGACAGGGTTCACGCTGAAGCTTTCTTT.

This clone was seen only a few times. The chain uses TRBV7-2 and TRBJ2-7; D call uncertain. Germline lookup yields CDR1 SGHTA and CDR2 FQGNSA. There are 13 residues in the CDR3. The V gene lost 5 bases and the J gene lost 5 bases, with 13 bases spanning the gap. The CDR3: CASSLRTVDEQYF. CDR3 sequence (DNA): TGTGCCAGCAGCCTCCGGACCGTCGACGAGCAGTACTTC.

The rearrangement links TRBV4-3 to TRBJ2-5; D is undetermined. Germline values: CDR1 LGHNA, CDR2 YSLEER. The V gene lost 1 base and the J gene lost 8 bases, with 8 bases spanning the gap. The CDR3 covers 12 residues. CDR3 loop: CASSQGAGTQYF. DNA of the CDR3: TGCGCCAGCAGCCAAGGGGCCGGTACCCAGTACTTC.

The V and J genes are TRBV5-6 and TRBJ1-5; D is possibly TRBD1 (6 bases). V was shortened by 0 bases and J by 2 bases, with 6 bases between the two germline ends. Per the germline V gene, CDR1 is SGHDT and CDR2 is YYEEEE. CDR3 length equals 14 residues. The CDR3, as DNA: TGTGCCAGCAGCTTGGGGACAGGCAATCAGCCCCAGCATTTT. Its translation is CASSLGTGNQPQHF. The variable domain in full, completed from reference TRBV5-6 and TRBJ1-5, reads DAGVTQSPTHLIKTRGQQVTLRCSPKSGHDTVSWYQQALGQGPQFIFQYYEEEERQRGNFPDRFSGHQFPNYSSELNVNALLLGDSALYLCASSLGTGNQPQHFGDGTRLSIL.

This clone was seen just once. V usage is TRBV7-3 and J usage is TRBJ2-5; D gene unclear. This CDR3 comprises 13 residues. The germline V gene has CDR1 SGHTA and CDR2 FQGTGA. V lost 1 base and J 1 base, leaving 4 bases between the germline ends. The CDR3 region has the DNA TGTGCCAGCAGCTTAAGTGGCCAAGAGACCCAGTACTTC. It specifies CASSLSGQETQYF.

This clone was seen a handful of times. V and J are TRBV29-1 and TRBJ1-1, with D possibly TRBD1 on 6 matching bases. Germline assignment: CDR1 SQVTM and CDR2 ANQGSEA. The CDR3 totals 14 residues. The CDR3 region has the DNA TGCAGAGCAGACGGAGGGTCAGGGGATACTGAAGCTTTCTTT. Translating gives CRADGGSGDTEAFF.

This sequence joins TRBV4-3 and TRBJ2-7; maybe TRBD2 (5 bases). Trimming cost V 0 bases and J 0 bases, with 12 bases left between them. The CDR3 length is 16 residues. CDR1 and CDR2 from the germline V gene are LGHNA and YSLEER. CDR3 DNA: TGCGCCAGCAGCCAAGATTTCCGGGGAGTCTCCTACGAGCAGTACTTC. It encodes CASSQDFRGVSYEQYF.

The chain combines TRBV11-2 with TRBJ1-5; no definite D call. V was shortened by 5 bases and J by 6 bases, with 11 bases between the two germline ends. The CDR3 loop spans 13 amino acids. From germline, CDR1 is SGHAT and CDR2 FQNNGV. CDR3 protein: CASSPRAAQPQHF. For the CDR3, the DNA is TGTGCCAGCAGCCCGAGAGCTGCTCAGCCCCAGCATTTT. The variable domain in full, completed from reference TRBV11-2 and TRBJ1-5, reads EAGVAQSPRYKIIEKRQSVAFWCNPISGHATLYWYQQILGQGPKLLIQFQNNGVVDDSQLPKDRFSAERLKGVDSTLKIQPAKLEDSAVYLCASSPRAAQPQHFGDGTRLSIL.

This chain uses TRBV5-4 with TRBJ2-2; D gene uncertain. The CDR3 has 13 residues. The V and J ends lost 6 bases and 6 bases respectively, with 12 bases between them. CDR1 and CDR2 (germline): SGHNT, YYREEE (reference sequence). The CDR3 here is CASTDWGSGELFF. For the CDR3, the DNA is TGTGCCAGCACCGATTGGGGATCCGGGGAGCTGTTTTTT.

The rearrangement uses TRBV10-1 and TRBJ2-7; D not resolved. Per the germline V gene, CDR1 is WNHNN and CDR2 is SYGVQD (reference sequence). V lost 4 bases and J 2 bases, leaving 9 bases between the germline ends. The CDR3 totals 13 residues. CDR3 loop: CASSVAGTYEQYF. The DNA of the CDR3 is TGCGCCAGCAGTGTCGCAGGCACCTACGAGCAGTACTTC.

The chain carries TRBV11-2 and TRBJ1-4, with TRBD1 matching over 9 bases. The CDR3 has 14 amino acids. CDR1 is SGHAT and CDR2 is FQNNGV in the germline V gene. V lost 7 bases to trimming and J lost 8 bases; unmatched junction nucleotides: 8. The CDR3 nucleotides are TGTGCCAGCAAGCGAACAGGGGGCGACGAAAAACTGTTTTTT. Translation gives CASKRTGGDEKLFF.

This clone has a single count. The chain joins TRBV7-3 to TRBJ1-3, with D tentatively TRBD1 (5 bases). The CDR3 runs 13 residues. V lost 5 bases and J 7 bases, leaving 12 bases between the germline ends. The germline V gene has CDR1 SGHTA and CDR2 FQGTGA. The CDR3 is CASSTGGGNTIYF. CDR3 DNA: TGTGCCAGCAGCACAGGCGGGGGGAACACCATATATTTT.

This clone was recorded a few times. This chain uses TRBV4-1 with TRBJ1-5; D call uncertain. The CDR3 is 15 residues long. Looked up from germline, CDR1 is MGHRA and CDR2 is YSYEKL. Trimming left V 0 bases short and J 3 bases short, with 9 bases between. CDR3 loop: CASSQDFAYNQPQHF. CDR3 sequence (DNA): TGCGCCAGCAGCCAAGATTTTGCTTACAATCAGCCCCAGCATTTT.

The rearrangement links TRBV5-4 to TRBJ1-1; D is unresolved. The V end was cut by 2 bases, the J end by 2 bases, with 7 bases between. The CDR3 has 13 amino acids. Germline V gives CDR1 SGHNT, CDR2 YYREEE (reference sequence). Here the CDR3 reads CASSFGSNTEAFF. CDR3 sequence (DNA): TGTGCCAGCAGCTTTGGTAGTAACACTGAAGCTTTCTTT.

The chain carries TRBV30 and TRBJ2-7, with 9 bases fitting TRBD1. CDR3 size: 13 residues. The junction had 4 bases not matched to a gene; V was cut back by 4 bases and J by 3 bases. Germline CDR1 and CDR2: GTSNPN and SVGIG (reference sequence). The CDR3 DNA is TGTGCCTGGAAGGGGACAGGGAACTACGAGCAGTACTTC. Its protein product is CAWKGTGNYEQYF.

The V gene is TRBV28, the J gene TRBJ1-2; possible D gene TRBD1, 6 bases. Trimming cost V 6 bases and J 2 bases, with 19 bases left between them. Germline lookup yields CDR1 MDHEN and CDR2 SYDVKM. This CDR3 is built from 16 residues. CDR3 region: CASSHPGEKGNYGYTF. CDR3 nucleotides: TGTGCCAGCAGCCACCCAGGGGAAAAAGGGAACTATGGCTACACCTTC.